This T cell receptor (beta chain) was documented in a study of post-analysis software for immune sequencing data. Overall study context: Patients with relapsing-remitting, secondary progressive and progressive-relapsing multiple sclerosis courses were all represented. Findings of the study overall: There was significantly lower normalized Chao1 diversity in multiple sclerosis patients than in controls. Patients showed TRBV5-6, TRBV5-1 and TRBV20-1 among five TRBV segments more frequent than in controls. By F measure, strong co-clustering occurred among samples prepared in the same batch.

The CDR3 loop spans 16 amino acids. Germline V gene sequence: CDR1 SGHRS, CDR2 YFSETQ. With regard to this clonotype: Its antigen is undetermined.

Unique molecular identifiers were carried by the TCR beta cDNA libraries. The authors obtained approximately 460,000 cDNA molecules from roughly 1 to 10 million T cells. TCRdb passed the PCR reads through MiXCR, listing each CDR3 protein once. The data hold about 430,000 distinct CDR3 sequences, with approximately 39% observed a single time. The receptor was isolated from a girl aged 2 to 9 with multiple sclerosis. Source material: blood. The chain carries TRBV5-1 and TRBJ2-5, with 9 nucleotides matching TRBD1. Near its end, the DNA agrees better with TRBJ2-7, so the J call may be wrong. The CDR3 spells CASSLKPGTGSYEQYF. The DNA for the CDR3 is TGCGCCAGCAGCTTGAAGCCCGGGACAGGGTCGTACGAGCAGTACTTC.